This is a list of T cell receptor beta chains from one sample in a study of blood T cell repertoires in COVID-19. Profiled with immunoSEQ multiplex PCR; TCRdb holds only in-frame clones, not every one. The data contain roughly 100,000 clones, 65% to 90% of them singletons. Sequenced material: peripheral blood. The receptor set was obtained from a man in his fifties or sixties with acute or convalescent COVID-19. CDR3s include the opening cysteine and the closing phenylalanine or tryptophan. A D gene is named only where the DNA matches it firmly. The listing skips clone size in some rows; elsewhere it reads once, few, many or a size class.

j_gene: TRBJ1-1
d_gene: -
abundance: -
v_gene: TRBV27
CDR3nt: TGTGCCAGCAGTGAAGCAGGGCGCACTGAAGCTTTCTTT
CDR3aa: CASSEAGRTEAFF

j_gene: TRBJ1-5
d_gene: -
abundance: -
v_gene: TRBV6-6
CDR3nt: TGTGCCAGCAATTACGGTCAGGGTCTTCAGCCCCAGCATTTT
CDR3aa: CASNYGQGLQPQHF

j_gene: TRBJ1-1
d_gene: -
abundance: -
v_gene: TRBV12-5
CDR3nt: TGTGCTAGTGGTTTGGTCGGCCTGGAGTTGAACACTGAAGCTTTCTTT
CDR3aa: CASGLVGLELNTEAFF

j_gene: TRBJ1-2
d_gene: -
abundance: -
v_gene: TRBV10-3
CDR3nt: TGTGCCATCAGTGAGTCGGGCAGCATCTATGGCTACACCTTC
CDR3aa: CAISESGSIYGYTF

j_gene: TRBJ2-1
d_gene: -
abundance: -
v_gene: TRBV30
CDR3nt: TGTGCCTGGAGTGAAGCGGGTCCTATATACAATGAGCAGTTCTTC
CDR3aa: CAWSEAGPIYNEQFF

j_gene: TRBJ2-1
d_gene: TRBD2
abundance: -
v_gene: TRBV5-1
CDR3nt: TGCGCCAGCACTAGCGGGGGGGTCGATGAGCAGTTCTTC
CDR3aa: CASTSGGVDEQFF

j_gene: TRBJ1-2
d_gene: -
abundance: -
v_gene: TRBV2
CDR3nt: TGTGCCAGCAGTGAATCTTCGTCTAACTATGGCTACACCTTC
CDR3aa: CASSESSSNYGYTF

j_gene: TRBJ1-2
d_gene: -
abundance: -
v_gene: TRBV19
CDR3nt: TGTGCCAGTAGTATAGACCCCGGTGCGGGGGGCTTCGGCTACACCTTC
CDR3aa: CASSIDPGAGGFGYTF

j_gene: TRBJ1-1
d_gene: -
abundance: few
v_gene: TRBV2
CDR3nt: TGTGCCAGCAGTAAGAACAGCCCCGAAGCTTTCTTT
CDR3aa: CASSKNSPEAFF

j_gene: TRBJ1-1
d_gene: TRBD1
abundance: -
v_gene: TRBV28
CDR3nt: TGTGCCAGCAGTTTTCGGGACAGGGTGGCCACTGAAGCTTTCTTT
CDR3aa: CASSFRDRVATEAFF

j_gene: TRBJ2-7
d_gene: -
abundance: -
v_gene: TRBV12-5
CDR3nt: TGTGCTAGTGGTTTTTCAGGGGTACCCTACGAGCAGTACTTC
CDR3aa: CASGFSGVPYEQYF

j_gene: TRBJ2-5
d_gene: -
abundance: -
v_gene: TRBV4-2
CDR3nt: TGTGCCAGCAGCCAAGGGGGACTCCAAGAGACCCAGTACTTC
CDR3aa: CASSQGGLQETQYF

j_gene: TRBJ1-5
d_gene: -
abundance: -
v_gene: TRBV9
CDR3nt: TGTGCCAGCAGCGTAGGGCGGGGGCGCAATCAGCCCCAGCATTTT
CDR3aa: CASSVGRGRNQPQHF

j_gene: TRBJ1-4
d_gene: -
abundance: -
v_gene: TRBV4-2
CDR3nt: TGTGCCAGCAGCCAACCGACAGGTCCTAATGAAAAACTGTTTTTT
CDR3aa: CASSQPTGPNEKLFF

j_gene: TRBJ2-7
d_gene: -
abundance: few
v_gene: TRBV12-3/TRBV12-4
CDR3nt: TGTGCCAGCAAACTCGTCCCGGGAGACCCTGGGAACTTC
CDR3aa: CASKLVPGDPGNF

j_gene: TRBJ2-5
d_gene: TRBD2
abundance: -
v_gene: TRBV5-4
CDR3nt: TGTGCCAGCAGCGACCCTGGACTAGCGGCCGAGACCCAGTACTTC
CDR3aa: CASSDPGLAAETQYF

j_gene: TRBJ2-3
d_gene: TRBD2
abundance: -
v_gene: TRBV28
CDR3nt: TGTGCCAGCAGTTCCCTAGCGGAGGGGGATACGCAGTATTTT
CDR3aa: CASSSLAEGDTQYF

j_gene: TRBJ1-1
d_gene: TRBD1
abundance: -
v_gene: TRBV5-1
CDR3nt: TGCGCCAGCAGCACCGTCGACAGGGTTGGAACTGAAGCTTTCTTT
CDR3aa: CASSTVDRVGTEAFF

j_gene: TRBJ1-1
d_gene: -
abundance: -
v_gene: TRBV27
CDR3nt: TGTGCCAGCAGTTTTAATTTTCGGGGGGCGGGCACTGAAGCTTTCTTT
CDR3aa: CASSFNFRGAGTEAFF

j_gene: TRBJ1-5
d_gene: TRBD1
abundance: once
v_gene: TRBV2
CDR3nt: TGTGCCAGCAGCGAAGGACAGGGCGGCCAGCCCCAGCATTTT
CDR3aa: CASSEGQGGQPQHF

j_gene: TRBJ1-1
d_gene: -
abundance: -
v_gene: TRBV24-1
CDR3nt: TGTGCCACCAGTGATTCCCCGGGACACGGGAACACTGAAGCTTTCTTT
CDR3aa: CATSDSPGHGNTEAFF

j_gene: TRBJ2-2
d_gene: -
abundance: -
v_gene: TRBV19
CDR3nt: TGTGCCAGTAAAGTACAGGTGAACACCGGGGAGCTGTTTTTT
CDR3aa: CASKVQVNTGELFF

j_gene: TRBJ1-3
d_gene: -
abundance: -
v_gene: TRBV11-2
CDR3nt: TGTGCCAGCAGCGCGCAGGTCTCTGGAAACACCATATATTTT
CDR3aa: CASSAQVSGNTIYF

j_gene: TRBJ2-2
d_gene: -
abundance: -
v_gene: TRBV6-4
CDR3nt: TGTGCCAGCAGTCCCGAAGAGGGTGCCGGGGAGCTGTTTTTT
CDR3aa: CASSPEEGAGELFF

j_gene: TRBJ2-3
d_gene: -
abundance: -
v_gene: TRBV7-8
CDR3nt: TGTGCCAGCAGCTTTCTGGCGGGGTTTGAAGATACACAGTATTTT
CDR3aa: CASSFLAGFEDTQYF

j_gene: TRBJ2-2
d_gene: -
abundance: -
v_gene: TRBV12-3/TRBV12-4
CDR3nt: TGTGCCAGCAGTTTTCTAGGATCCGGGGAGCTGTTTTTT
CDR3aa: CASSFLGSGELFF

j_gene: TRBJ2-6
d_gene: -
abundance: -
v_gene: TRBV23-1
CDR3nt: TGCGCCAGCAGTCAATCGGGGGCCTCTGGGGCCAACGTCCTGACTTTC
CDR3aa: CASSQSGASGANVLTF

j_gene: TRBJ1-1
d_gene: -
abundance: -
v_gene: TRBV11-3
CDR3nt: TGTGCCAGCAGCCTACGGGGAAACACTGAAGCTTTCTTT
CDR3aa: CASSLRGNTEAFF

j_gene: TRBJ2-7
d_gene: TRBD1
abundance: -
v_gene: TRBV6-5
CDR3nt: TGTGCCAGCAGTTCTGACAGGGGTCCCTACGAGCAGTACTTC
CDR3aa: CASSSDRGPYEQYF

j_gene: TRBJ2-5
d_gene: -
abundance: once
v_gene: TRBV19
CDR3nt: TGTGCCAGTAGTGCACAGGAGTCCCCCGAGACCCAGTACTTC
CDR3aa: CASSAQESPETQYF

j_gene: TRBJ1-2
d_gene: TRBD1
abundance: -
v_gene: TRBV7-6
CDR3nt: TGTGCCAGCAGCTTAGGAGACAGGGATAACTATGGCTACACCTTC
CDR3aa: CASSLGDRDNYGYTF

j_gene: TRBJ1-2
d_gene: -
abundance: -
v_gene: TRBV9
CDR3nt: TGTGCCAGCAGCGTAGCAGAATACTATGGCTACACCTTC
CDR3aa: CASSVAEYYGYTF

j_gene: TRBJ2-5
d_gene: -
abundance: -
v_gene: TRBV3-1/TRBV3-2
CDR3nt: TGTGCCAGCAGCCAAGATTCTGTGTACTCCCCTCAGTACTTC
CDR3aa: CASSQDSVYSPQYF

j_gene: TRBJ2-3
d_gene: TRBD1
abundance: -
v_gene: TRBV27
CDR3nt: TGTGCCAGCAGTTCGATTGCAGGGGGTACAGATACGCAGTATTTT
CDR3aa: CASSSIAGGTDTQYF

j_gene: TRBJ1-5
d_gene: -
abundance: -
v_gene: TRBV19
CDR3nt: TGTGCCAGTCGATGGGGGGGTCAGCCCCAGCATTTT
CDR3aa: CASRWGGQPQHF

j_gene: TRBJ1-1
d_gene: -
abundance: once
v_gene: TRBV11-2
CDR3nt: TGTGCCAGCAGATCCGACCTGAGGACTGAAGCTTTCTTT
CDR3aa: CASRSDLRTEAFF

j_gene: TRBJ2-5
d_gene: -
abundance: -
v_gene: TRBV7-7
CDR3nt: TGTGCTAGCAGCTTAGGGAGCGGGTCGGGCGTTGAGACCCAGTACTTC
CDR3aa: CASSLGSGSGVETQYF

j_gene: TRBJ2-2
d_gene: TRBD1
abundance: -
v_gene: TRBV28
CDR3nt: TGTGCCAGCAGTTTCCTCCGGACAGGGATCTTTAACACCGGGGAGCTGTTTTTT
CDR3aa: CASSFLRTGIFNTGELFF

j_gene: TRBJ2-5
d_gene: TRBD2
abundance: -
v_gene: TRBV4-2
CDR3nt: TGTGCCAGCAGCCCCCGAGGAGCGGGGGGGCCGGGGGAGACCCAGTACTTC
CDR3aa: CASSPRGAGGPGETQYF

j_gene: TRBJ2-5
d_gene: -
abundance: -
v_gene: TRBV24-1
CDR3nt: TGTGCCACCAGTGACCGACAGTCCCAAGAGACCCAGTACTTC
CDR3aa: CATSDRQSQETQYF

j_gene: TRBJ1-5
d_gene: -
abundance: -
v_gene: TRBV5-1
CDR3nt: TGCGCCAGCAGCTTGTCGTGGGGAGCCAATCAGCCCCAGCATTTT
CDR3aa: CASSLSWGANQPQHF

j_gene: TRBJ1-4
d_gene: -
abundance: -
v_gene: TRBV11-1
CDR3nt: TGTGCCAGCAGCTGGACTATTAATGAAAAACTGTTTTTT
CDR3aa: CASSWTINEKLFF

j_gene: TRBJ2-7
d_gene: -
abundance: once
v_gene: TRBV19
CDR3nt: TGTGCCAGTAGTGGCAACGGGATGCGCTACGAGCAGTACTTC
CDR3aa: CASSGNGMRYEQYF

j_gene: TRBJ2-2
d_gene: TRBD1
abundance: -
v_gene: TRBV6-5
CDR3nt: TGTGCCAGCAGTTACGGGACAGGGTTCACCGGGGAGCTGTTTTTT
CDR3aa: CASSYGTGFTGELFF

j_gene: TRBJ2-2
d_gene: -
abundance: -
v_gene: TRBV12-3/TRBV12-4
CDR3nt: TGTGCCAGCAGTTTCGCCGGGGAGCTGTTTTTT
CDR3aa: CASSFAGELFF

j_gene: TRBJ2-1
d_gene: TRBD2
abundance: once
v_gene: TRBV14
CDR3nt: TGTGCCAGCAGCCGCCCCGGGACTACTAGAACGGGCGGTGAGCAGTTCTTC
CDR3aa: CASSRPGTTRTGGEQFF

j_gene: TRBJ2-7
d_gene: TRBD2
abundance: -
v_gene: TRBV2
CDR3nt: TGTGCCAGCAGAGACTCGACTAGCGAGGTCCACGAGCAGTACTTC
CDR3aa: CASRDSTSEVHEQYF

j_gene: TRBJ2-3
d_gene: -
abundance: -
v_gene: TRBV7-2
CDR3nt: TGTGCCAGCAGCTTAAGGGCGGGATACACAGATACGCAGTATTTT
CDR3aa: CASSLRAGYTDTQYF

j_gene: TRBJ1-2
d_gene: TRBD1
abundance: -
v_gene: TRBV5-1
CDR3nt: TGCGCCAGCAGCCTGTTCCAGGGGGAAAATGGCTACACCTTC
CDR3aa: CASSLFQGENGYTF

j_gene: TRBJ1-4
d_gene: -
abundance: -
v_gene: TRBV6-5
CDR3nt: TGTGCCAGCAGTCTTAATGAAAAACTGTTTTTT
CDR3aa: CASSLNEKLFF